A selection of T cell receptor beta chains follows, all from one sample in a study of blood T cell repertoires in COVID-19. Profiled with immunoSEQ multiplex PCR; TCRdb holds only in-frame clones, not every one. The table shows about 360,000 clones, with 75% to 90% occurring only once. Sequencing was performed on peripheral blood. The source is a woman aged 60-75 years with COVID-19, enrolled during active disease. The CDR3 runs from the conserved cysteine through the conserved F or W. Each record gives: clone size, D gene, J gene, V gene, CDR3 DNA, CDR3 protein. D genes are given only for firm matches. Size tells how often a clone was seen (once, few, many) or the class of an expanded clone, and some rows leave it out.

>-|-|TRBJ1-5|TRBV19
TGTGCCAGTCAAATAGCCGGAAGCAATCAGCCCCAGCATTTT
CASQIAGSNQPQHF
>-|-|TRBJ2-5|TRBV2
TGTGCCAGCAGTACTAAAGAGACCCAGTACTTC
CASSTKETQYF
>-|TRBD2|TRBJ2-7|TRBV5-1
TGCGCCACCCGGACTAGCGGGGACTTCTCCTACGAGCAGTACTTC
CATRTSGDFSYEQYF
>once|-|TRBJ2-1|TRBV7-9
TGTGCCAGCAGCCGGAGTCTCTCCTACAATGAGCAGTTCTTC
CASSRSLSYNEQFF
>once|-|TRBJ1-3|TRBV4-3
TGCGCCAGCAGCCAAGATGGGGGGGAAGACACCATATATTTT
CASSQDGGEDTIYF
>-|-|TRBJ1-2|TRBV4-3
TGCGCCAGCAGCCAAGCTTACTCAATCCAGGGTGGCTACACCTTC
CASSQAYSIQGGYTF
>-|-|TRBJ2-1|TRBV11-2
TGTGCCAGCAACACCTGGGGCAACAATGAGCAGTTCTTC
CASNTWGNNEQFF
>-|-|TRBJ1-4|TRBV5-4
TGTGCCAGCAGCCCCCTACCGTTTGAAAAACTGTTTTTT
CASSPLPFEKLFF
>-|TRBD2|TRBJ2-1|TRBV4-2
TGTGCCAGCAGCCACGGGGTCGGACTAGCGCTGGTTGAGCAGTTCTTC
CASSHGVGLALVEQFF
>-|TRBD1|TRBJ1-6|TRBV5-1
TGCGCCAGCAGCGTGCCGGACAGGGGGCTTTCCGCACCCCTCCACTTT
CASSVPDRGLSAPLHF
>once|-|TRBJ1-5|TRBV27
TGTGCCAGCAGTTTACGACAGCTGGGTTGGCCCCAGCATTTT
CASSLRQLGWPQHF
>-|-|TRBJ1-1|TRBV12-5
TGTGCTAGTGGCCGGGACATGTTGAACACTGAAGCTTTCTTT
CASGRDMLNTEAFF
>few|-|TRBJ2-5|TRBV18
TGTGCCAGCTCACCACTTCCAGGGGGGAGAGAGACCCAGTACTTC
CASSPLPGGRETQYF
>few|TRBD2|TRBJ2-1|TRBV18
TGTGCCAGCTCACCACCTAGCGGGGAGTCTTCCTACAATGAGCAGTTCTTC
CASSPPSGESSYNEQFF
>-|-|TRBJ2-1|TRBV5-1
TGCGCCAGCAGCTTGGGGGCTGGCAGTAGTAATGAGCAGTTCTTC
CASSLGAGSSNEQFF
>few|-|TRBJ1-2|TRBV5-1
TGCGCCAGCAGCTTCCTTGGAGGGACGGACTATGGCTACACCTTC
CASSFLGGTDYGYTF
>few|TRBD2|TRBJ2-3|TRBV2
TGTGCCAGGACGGGACTAGAGGGAGATTGGAAGCAGTATTTT
CARTGLEGDWKQYF
>-|TRBD2|TRBJ2-1|TRBV7-3
TGTGCCAGCAGCCCAAATAGCGGGGGGGTTGGCAATGAGCAGTTCTTC
CASSPNSGGVGNEQFF
>-|-|TRBJ1-1|TRBV7-9
TGTGCCAGCACCGTTAGCGCGGGCACTGAAGCTTTCTTT
CASTVSAGTEAFF
>-|-|TRBJ1-1|TRBV12-3/TRBV12-4
TGTGCCAGCAGTTTACTGACTTCCACTGAAGCTTTCTTT
CASSLLTSTEAFF
>-|TRBD1|TRBJ1-3|TRBV7-7
TGTGCCAGCAGCCACTCAGGGGGGACTGGAAACACCATATATTTT
CASSHSGGTGNTIYF
>-|-|TRBJ2-3|TRBV18
TGTGCCAGCTCACCACAGGGGGTCACAGATACGCAGTATTTT
CASSPQGVTDTQYF
>once|TRBD1|TRBJ1-4|TRBV29-1
TGCAGCGTTGAACACAGGGGTGAAAAACTGTTTTTT
CSVEHRGEKLFF
>-|TRBD1|TRBJ2-3|TRBV7-3
TGTGCCAGCAGCGGCCCCCTGACAGGGGGACTATTTAATGACGGCACAGATACGCAGTATTTT
CASSGPLTGGLFNDGTDTQYF
>few|-|TRBJ1-3|TRBV9
TGTGCCAGCAGCGTAGAGGGGGTCCCTGGAAACACCATATATTTT
CASSVEGVPGNTIYF
>-|-|TRBJ2-7|TRBV7-9
TGTGCCAGCAGCTTCCGGAGGGGAGGTGAGCAGTACTTC
CASSFRRGGEQYF
>-|-|TRBJ2-7|TRBV30
TGTGCCTGGAGTGTAAAGGCGGCAGGGCTGAGGGAGCAGTACTTC
CAWSVKAAGLREQYF
>once|TRBD1|TRBJ2-6|TRBV5-8
TGTGCCAGCAGCTTCCCAGGGGGCTTGACTGGGGCCAACGTCCTGACTTTC
CASSFPGGLTGANVLTF
>-|TRBD2|TRBJ2-1|TRBV24-1
TGTGCCACCAGTGATGCTAGCGGGGGGACCTACAATGAGCAGTTCTTC
CATSDASGGTYNEQFF
>-|TRBD1|TRBJ1-2|TRBV20-1
TGCAGTGCTAGTAAACAGGGGATGGGCTATGGCTACACCTTC
CSASKQGMGYGYTF
>-|TRBD2|TRBJ2-2|TRBV10-1
TGCGCCAGCCAAGCGGGGGTAAACACCGGGGAGCTGTTTTTT
CASQAGVNTGELFF
>-|TRBD1|TRBJ1-3|TRBV9
TGTGCCAGCAGCGAGGGACAGGGGGGAAACACCATATATTTT
CASSEGQGGNTIYF
>-|TRBD1|TRBJ2-5|TRBV6-5
TGTGCCAGCAGTTATTCTCTACAGGGGATGGAAGAGACCCAGTACTTC
CASSYSLQGMEETQYF
>-|TRBD1|TRBJ1-4|TRBV30
TGTGCCTGGAGTCCTCGGGACAGGGTTGAAGAAAAACTGTTTTTT
CAWSPRDRVEEKLFF
>-|-|TRBJ2-3|TRBV19
TGTGCCAGTAGTAAGGACTTCTCAGATACGCAGTATTTT
CASSKDFSDTQYF
>-|-|TRBJ2-1|TRBV10-3
TGTGCCACCCGCTCCTACAATGAGCAGTTCTTC
CATRSYNEQFF
>-|TRBD1|TRBJ1-3|TRBV19
TGTGCCAGTAGTATAGATTCCACCGGGACAGGGCGAAACACCATATATTTT
CASSIDSTGTGRNTIYF
>-|-|TRBJ2-7|TRBV7-9
TGTGCCAGCAGCTTAACCAGAAACCCAAACGTCGAGCAGTACTTC
CASSLTRNPNVEQYF
>-|-|TRBJ2-5|TRBV19
TGTGCCAGTAGTACGGGGAGGACCCAGTACTTC
CASSTGRTQYF
>few|TRBD1|TRBJ2-2|TRBV14
TGTGCCAGCAGCCAATGGACAGGGTTCACCGGGGAGCTGTTTTTT
CASSQWTGFTGELFF
>-|TRBD2|TRBJ2-3|TRBV20-1
TGCAGTGCTAGTGGGACTAGCGGGGACACAGATACGCAGTATTTT
CSASGTSGDTDTQYF
>-|-|TRBJ2-1|TRBV5-4
TGTGCCAGCAGCGGCGGAATATGGGACAATGAGCAGTTCTTC
CASSGGIWDNEQFF
>-|-|TRBJ2-7|TRBV29-1
TGCAGCGTTTTCACAGGGAACTCCTACGAGCAGTACTTC
CSVFTGNSYEQYF
>-|TRBD1|TRBJ2-7|TRBV6-5
TGTGCCAGCAGTTACTTTCAGGGGGCCTACGAGCAGTACTTC
CASSYFQGAYEQYF
>-|TRBD2|TRBJ2-3|TRBV5-6
TGTGCCAGCAGCTTCAGCGGGGGGGGCACAGATACGCAGTATTTT
CASSFSGGGTDTQYF
>-|TRBD1|TRBJ2-7|TRBV10-1
TGCGCCAGCAGTGAGCGGACAGGGGCCTACGAGCAGTACTTC
CASSERTGAYEQYF
>few|-|TRBJ1-1|TRBV5-5
TGTGCCAGCAGCTTGGGGACACCTCCTGAAGCTTTCTTT
CASSLGTPPEAFF
>-|-|TRBJ2-7|TRBV29-1
TGCAGCGCGGGGGAGGGGGCGCGGTACGAGCAGTACTTC
CSAGEGARYEQYF
>few|TRBD2|TRBJ2-3|TRBV18
TGTGCCAGCTCACCGGGGACTAGCGGAGCAGATACGCAGTATTTT
CASSPGTSGADTQYF
>-|TRBD1|TRBJ1-2|TRBV7-2
TGTGCCAGCAGCTCGGGACAGGGGTATGGCTACACCTTC
CASSSGQGYGYTF
>once|-|TRBJ2-2|TRBV2
TGTGCCAGCGGCTCGCGAGGGGGCGGGGAGCTGTTTTTT
CASGSRGGGELFF
>-|-|TRBJ1-4|TRBV3-1/TRBV3-2
TGTGCCAGCAGCCAAGGAGCAACTAATGAAAAACTGTTTTTT
CASSQGATNEKLFF
>-|TRBD1|TRBJ2-6|TRBV5-1
TGCGCCAGCAGCTCTCAGGGGGCAGCAGGGGCCAACGTCCTGACTTTC
CASSSQGAAGANVLTF
>-|TRBD1|TRBJ1-2|TRBV9
TGTGCCAGCAGCCCATGGACAGGGATTGGTAGCTATGGCTACACCTTC
CASSPWTGIGSYGYTF
>-|TRBD2|TRBJ2-2|TRBV29-1
TGCAGCGTAGGACTAGCGGGGGCCTCAGGCGGGGAGCTGTTTTTT
CSVGLAGASGGELFF
>-|-|TRBJ2-5|TRBV7-2
TGTGCCAGCAGCTTAAGACGAGACAGCCAAGAGACCCAGTACTTC
CASSLRRDSQETQYF
>-|-|TRBJ2-7|TRBV20-1
TGCAGTGCTAGTTACAGGGATTACGAGCAGTACTTC
CSASYRDYEQYF
>-|-|TRBJ2-4|TRBV19
TGTGCCAGTAGTCCAAAGGGGAACCCATTAGCCAAAAACATTCAGTACTTC
CASSPKGNPLAKNIQYF
>-|-|TRBJ1-2|TRBV18
TGTGCCAGCTCACAACAGGGTGTCTATGGCTACACCTTC
CASSQQGVYGYTF
>-|-|TRBJ1-1|TRBV7-9
TGTGCCAGCAGCTTACCCAGACGGGGTGAGGGCACTGAAGCTTTCTTT
CASSLPRRGEGTEAFF